Each of the 11 T cell receptor beta chains below was sequenced from the same sample in a study of PD-1 blockade in classical Hodgkin lymphoma. Some clones are missing from TCRdb's copy, which holds only in-frame ones; the method was immunoSEQ multiplex PCR. The data hold about 29,000 clones, with about four fifths observed a single time. With no exception, relapse followed autologous stem cell transplantation in all patients, and brentuximab vedotin exposure varied. This material consisted of peripheral blood mononuclear cells (PBMCs), taken before the second cycle of nivolumab. All receptors derive from a human donor with classical Hodgkin lymphoma.

The genes are TRBV5-1 and TRBJ1-2, with TRBD1 matching 7 bases. Germline V gene lookup returns CDR1 SGHRS and CDR2 YFSETQ. This CDR3 has 14 residues. V shed 4 bases and J 0 bases; nucleotides not matched to a gene: 3. CDR3 protein: CASSPQGSNYGYTF. DNA for the CDR3: TGCGCCAGCAGCCCACAGGGGTCTAACTATGGCTACACCTTC.

This chain joins TRBV7-2 and TRBJ1-3; D is uncertain. The CDR3 consists of 13 residues. V was pared by 3 bases and J by 1 base, with 4 bases between. CDR1 and CDR2 (germline): SGHTA, FQGNSA. As DNA, the CDR3 is TGTGCCAGCAGCTTCCAGTCTGGAAACACCATATATTTT. This sequence encodes CASSFQSGNTIYF.

The chain is built from TRBV21-1 and TRBJ2-3; the table's D call TRBD2 went unverified against the DNA. TRBV21-1 represents a pseudogene. This CDR3 is 16 amino acids long. The CDR3 loop reads CASSCRSGDSTDTQYF. The CDR3 DNA reads TGTGCCAGCAGCTGCCGAAGCGGGGATAGCACAGATACGCAGTATTTT.

The chain employs TRBV5-6 and TRBJ2-3; weak D call: TRBD2 (5 bases). There are 15 residues in the CDR3. Germline V gives CDR1 SGHDT, CDR2 YYEEEE. The V gene lost 6 bases and the J gene lost 3 bases, with 17 bases spanning the gap. The CDR3 DNA reads TGTGCCAGCAATCCTGGCGGTCCGGGGACAGATACGCAGTATTTT. Encoded protein: CASNPGGPGTDTQYF.

The CDR3 sequence: CASSSQAGPGDTQYF. The CDR3, as DNA: TGTGCCAGCAGCTCCCAAGCGGGTCCCGGAGATACGCAGTATTTT. The rearrangement joins TRBV7-2 to TRBJ2-3; tentative D call: TRBD2 (6 bases). V lost 4 bases to trimming and J lost 5 bases, with 16 bases between them. The CDR3 runs 15 residues. The V gene's germline CDR1 is SGHTA and CDR2 FQGNSA. The entire variable domain, with the rest obtained from reference TRBV7-2 and TRBJ2-3, is as follows: GAGVSQSPSNKVTEKGKDVELRCDPISGHTALYWYRQSLGQGLEFLIYFQGNSAPDKSGLPSDRFSAERTGGSVSTLTIQRTQQEDSAVYLCASSSQAGPGDTQYFGPGTRLTVL.

The rearrangement joins TRBV7-2 to TRBJ1-5; D may be TRBD1 (5 bases). Germline lookup yields CDR1 SGHTA and CDR2 FQGNSA. V shed 2 bases and J shed 3 bases, with 8 bases lying between them. This CDR3 comprises 14 residues. As DNA, the CDR3 is TGTGCCAGCAGCTTATCAGGGTTCAATCAGCCCCAGCATTTT. Residues: CASSLSGFNQPQHF.

The sample holds a few counts of this clone. The V gene is TRBV27, the J gene TRBJ1-1; 7 bases align to TRBD1. The V gene's germline CDR1 is MNHEY and CDR2 SMNVEV (reference sequence). The CDR3 contains 14 residues. V trimming: 2 bases; J trimming: 3 bases; junction bases outside the gene matches: 3. CDR3 protein: CASSLQGDHTEAFF. The CDR3 DNA follows: TGTGCCAGCAGTTTACAGGGGGACCACACTGAAGCTTTCTTT.

The chain carries TRBV6-5 and TRBJ1-6, with 7 bases fitting TRBD1. V shed 6 bases, J shed 7 bases, and the junction held 3 bases outside the gene matches. The CDR3 extends over 13 amino acids. Germline V CDR1 and CDR2: MNHEY, SVGAGI. CDR3 sequence (DNA): TGTGCCAGCAGACAGGGGATGAATTCACCCCTCCACTTT. Its protein is CASRQGMNSPLHF.

The chain links TRBV6-6 to TRBJ1-5; TRBD1 matches 8 bases. Germline V gene data show CDR1 as MNHNY and CDR2 as SVGAGI (reference sequence). The CDR3 contains 15 residues. Germline trimming cut 5 bases from V and 4 bases from J; bases unmatched to any gene: 7. CDR3 amino acids: CASSPGQGGNQPQHF. In nucleotides, the CDR3 is TGTGCCAGCAGTCCTGGACAGGGCGGAAATCAGCCCCAGCATTTT.

The chain combines TRBV11-3 with TRBJ2-7; weak D call: TRBD1 (6 bases). The V end was cut by 1 base, the J end by 5 bases, with 6 bases between. Germline V gene lookup returns CDR1 SGHNT and CDR2 YENEEA. There are 12 residues in the CDR3. CDR3 sequence (DNA): TGTGCCAGCAGCTTAGCAGGGGACGAGCAGTACTTC. As protein: CASSLAGDEQYF.

The rearrangement links TRBV6-5 to TRBJ2-7; TRBD2 might be the D (6 bases). Germline V gives CDR1 MNHEY, CDR2 SVGAGI. The V end lost 6 bases, the J end lost 0 bases, and 9 bases lay between the germline ends. The CDR3 sequence is 13 residues long. The CDR3 sequence is CASRRGSSYEQYF. As DNA, the CDR3 is TGTGCCAGCAGGCGGGGCAGCTCCTACGAGCAGTACTTC.